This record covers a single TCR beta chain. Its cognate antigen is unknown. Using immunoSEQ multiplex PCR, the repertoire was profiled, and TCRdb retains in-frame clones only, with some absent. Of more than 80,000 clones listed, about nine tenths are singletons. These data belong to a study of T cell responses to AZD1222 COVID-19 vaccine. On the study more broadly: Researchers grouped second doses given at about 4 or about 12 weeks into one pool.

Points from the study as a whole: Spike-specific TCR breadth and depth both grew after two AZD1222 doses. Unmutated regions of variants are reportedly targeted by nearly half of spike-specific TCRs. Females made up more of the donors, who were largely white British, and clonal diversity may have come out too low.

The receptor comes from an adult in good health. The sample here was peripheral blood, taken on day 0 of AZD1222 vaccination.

The CDR3 DNA sequence: TGTGCCTCATCAGGGGGCGCGTTAACTAATGAAAAACTGTTTTTT. Amino acid sequence: CASSGGALTNEKLFF. This rearrangement joins TRBV6-5 to TRBJ1-4; 8 bases line up with TRBD1. This CDR3 spans 15 amino acids. Germline CDR1 is MNHEY and CDR2 is SVGAGI. V was clipped by 11 bases and J by 1 base; unmatched bases: 9.